This entry features one T cell receptor beta chain sequence. Its matching antigen is unknown. The CDR3 spans 19 residues. The V and J ends lost 2 bases and 3 bases respectively, with 24 bases between them. The germline CDR1 and CDR2 sequences are MDHEN and SYDVKM. This record belongs to a study of blood T cells in healthy people across ages. Combining a sample-barcoded 5' primer with a J-beta primer mix, a second PCR ran for about 6 to 12 cycles. TCRdb reprocessed the 5' RACE reads with MiXCR, giving one entry per CDR3 protein. This table holds hundreds of thousands of distinct CDR3 sequences, around 50% found once. Study observations and caveats: Donor CMV infection status was unknown, possibly confounding age-related changes in expanded clonotypes.

Sequencing input: blood. The V call is TRBV28, the J call TRBJ2-3; D perhaps matches TRBD1 (6 bases). This TCR derives from a man aged 40-49 years in good health. DNA of the CDR3: TGTGCCAGCAGTTTAAGCTTGGTGGGGGCTGGGTTTTTTACAGATACGCAGTATTTT. It specifies CASSLSLVGAGFFTDTQYF.